What follows describes a single TCR beta chain. These data originate in a study of blood T cell repertoires in COVID-19. As for the study in general: From T cells, B-cell-depleted T cells, or PBMCs came the material, which was cDNA or gDNA.

The CDR3 covers 15 residues. Deletions cut 0 bases from V and 5 bases from J, with 11 bases between. Germline V gene data show CDR1 as SGHTA and CDR2 as FQGNSA. The table came from immunoSEQ multiplex PCR; TCRdb's copy has only in-frame clones and leaves some out. The sample lists about 210,000 clones; more than 85% were seen once. This clonotype originated in a middle-aged man with acute or convalescent COVID-19. The chain is built from TRBV7-2 and TRBJ2-1; no clear D gene. The material sequenced was peripheral blood. The CDR3 reads CASSLALFANNEQFF. CDR3 DNA sequence: TGTGCCAGCAGCTTAGCGTTGTTTGCGAACAATGAGCAGTTCTTC.